A single sample is the source of the 4 T cell receptor beta chains below, sequenced in a study of cytotoxic CD8 clonotypes in ibrutinib-treated CLL. Data came from immunoSEQ multiplex PCR; TCRdb stores just in-frame clones and leaves some out. The sample yields about 200,000 clones, around 70% seen once. The material was PBMCs, obtained after 12 months of ibrutinib treatment. All receptors derive from a human donor with chronic lymphocytic leukemia.

This clone was counted only a few times. This sequence joins TRBV4-1 and TRBJ2-2, with D possibly matching TRBD1 (5 bases). In germline, CDR1 is MGHRA, CDR2 YSYEKL. The CDR3 has 19 residues. Trimming stripped 3 bases from V and 7 bases from J, with 27 bases between. CDR3 in DNA: TGCGCCAGCAGCCACTCCCGGCTGGGTCCGGCTAAGGGGAACGGGGAGCTGTTTTTT. Protein sequence: CASSHSRLGPAKGNGELFF.

This clone showed up many times. The V call is TRBV30, the J call TRBJ1-3; no definite D call. The germline V gene encodes CDR1 GTSNPN and CDR2 SVGIG (reference sequence). With 5 bases removed from V and 2 bases from J, the gap between germline ends came to 7 bases. This CDR3 has 12 amino acids. CDR3 sequence (DNA): TGTGCCTGGGATCTCCCTGGAAACACCATATATTTT. It codes for CAWDLPGNTIYF.

This clone has only a few counts. The rearrangement joins TRBV19 to TRBJ1-5; D uncertain. The CDR3 extends over 15 amino acids. Germline V gives CDR1 LNHDA, CDR2 SQIVND (reference sequence). V was trimmed by 7 bases and J by 0 bases, leaving 13 bases between them. The CDR3 region is CASNAIGVSNQPQHF. The CDR3 nucleotides read TGTGCCAGTAATGCGATCGGGGTTAGCAATCAGCCCCAGCATTTT.

The chain couples TRBV5-1 to TRBJ1-6; D might be TRBD1 (6 bases). This CDR3 contains 14 residues. V lost 1 base and J 9 bases, leaving 11 bases between the germline ends. Germline V lookup: CDR1 SGHRS, CDR2 YFSETQ. The CDR3 sequence: CASSLFAGASPLHF. DNA for the CDR3: TGCGCCAGCAGCTTGTTTGCAGGGGCTTCACCCCTCCACTTT.